A single sample is the source of the 25 T cell receptor beta chains below, sequenced in a study of blood T cell repertoires in COVID-19. TCRdb keeps only in-frame clones here, not all; method: immunoSEQ multiplex PCR. The data hold under 85,000 clones, with 65% to 80% observed a single time. The sample taken for sequencing was peripheral blood. These receptors came from a woman of 80 years or more with active or convalescent COVID-19.

This clone appeared a few times. The CDR3 region has the DNA TGCGCCAGCAGGGCCACTAATAATTCACCCCTCCACTTT. Translated: CASRATNNSPLHF. The chain couples TRBV10-1 to TRBJ1-6; no firm D call. Germline CDR1 is WNHNN and CDR2 is SYGVQD (reference sequence). Trimming shortened V by 6 bases and J by 5 bases, and 8 bases separated the two germline ends. The CDR3 totals 13 residues.

The chain links TRBV28 to TRBJ2-7, with TRBD2 as a possible D gene (6 bases). From germline, CDR1 is MDHEN and CDR2 SYDVKM. This CDR3 is 15 amino acids long. V lost 7 bases to trimming and J lost 2 bases, with 18 bases between them. The CDR3 loop reads CASKGRGTLTYEQYF. CDR3 sequence (DNA): TGTGCCAGCAAGGGCCGAGGGACTCTTACCTACGAGCAGTACTTC.

Here the CDR3 reads CASSLAVNRGLKNTEAFF. CDR3 DNA sequence: TGCGCCAGCAGCTTGGCGGTGAACAGGGGGCTGAAGAACACTGAAGCTTTCTTT. This chain connects TRBV5-1 to TRBJ1-1, with 9 bases identical to TRBD1. This CDR3 has 18 amino acids. The junction had 10 bases not matched to a gene; V was cut back by 0 bases and J by 1 base. CDR1 is SGHRS and CDR2 is YFSETQ in the germline V gene.

The rearrangement uses TRBV19 and TRBJ1-3; D remains unclear. The CDR3 has 14 residues. V gave up 5 bases and J gave up 0 bases, with 8 bases separating them. CDR1 is LNHDA, CDR2 SQIVND, per germline (reference sequence). The CDR3 DNA reads as TGTGCCAGTAGTTGGGCGGGCTCTGGAAACACCATATATTTT. Residues: CASSWAGSGNTIYF.

This clone was counted a single time. This chain connects TRBV3-1 (or the pseudogene TRBV3-2) to TRBJ1-5; D may be TRBD1 (5 bases). The CDR3 contains 14 residues. Per germline, CDR1 LGHDT and CDR2 YNNKEL (reference sequence). V dropped 8 bases and J dropped 5 bases, with 16 bases sitting between them. The CDR3 coding sequence is TGTGCCAGCTCCCAGGGTCCGACCTATCAGCCCCAGCATTTT. It specifies CASSQGPTYQPQHF.

V and J are TRBV5-6 and TRBJ1-1; the match to TRBD1 covers 9 bases. V shed 3 bases, J shed 2 bases, and the junction held 5 bases outside the gene matches. CDR1 and CDR2 from the germline V gene are SGHDT and YYEEEE. CDR3 size: 15 residues. CDR3 amino acids: CASSWTDRGNTEAFF. CDR3 coding DNA: TGTGCCAGCAGCTGGACGGACAGGGGAAACACTGAAGCTTTCTTT.

This clone has only one observation. The chain couples TRBV9 to TRBJ2-7, with 7 bases identical to TRBD2. Germline V gives CDR1 SGDLS, CDR2 YYNGEE. J was trimmed by 0 bases and V by 3 bases; bases with no gene match: 9. This CDR3 spans 16 amino acids. The chain's CDR3 is CASSGGGAVSSYEQYF. For the CDR3, the DNA is TGTGCCAGCAGCGGGGGAGGGGCCGTTAGCTCCTACGAGCAGTACTTC.

The V call is TRBV2, the J call TRBJ1-6; 8 positions agree with TRBD1. Germline CDR1 reads SNHLY; CDR2 reads FYNNEI. This CDR3 has 15 residues. V dropped 4 bases and J dropped 9; count of bases not matched to a gene: 8. This chain's CDR3 is CASSVSQGAFSPLHF. For the CDR3, the DNA is TGTGCCAGCAGTGTTTCCCAGGGGGCTTTTTCACCCCTCCACTTT.

The CDR3 reads CATSSAGARTGELFF. DNA of the CDR3: TGTGCCACCAGTTCTGCAGGGGCCCGCACCGGGGAGCTGTTTTTT. The chain joins TRBV15 to TRBJ2-2; possible D gene TRBD1, 6 bases. CDR3 length equals 15 residues. Trimming left V 6 bases short and J 4 bases short, with 15 bases between. The germline CDR1 and CDR2 sequences are LNHNV and YYDKDF (reference sequence).

V and J are TRBV7-2 and TRBJ2-2; D may be TRBD1 (5 bases). The CDR3 loop spans 13 amino acids. Trimming stripped 3 bases from V and 6 bases from J, with 8 bases between. Germline V gene sequence: CDR1 SGHTA, CDR2 FQGNSA. The chain's CDR3 is CASSFKGPGELFF. The DNA of the CDR3 is TGTGCCAGCAGCTTTAAGGGGCCCGGGGAGCTGTTTTTT.

The chain combines TRBV7-9 with TRBJ2-3; D is perhaps TRBD2 (6 bases). V was trimmed by 5 bases and J by 6 bases, leaving 21 bases between them. CDR3 length equals 16 residues. In germline, CDR1 is SEHNR, CDR2 FQNEAQ (reference sequence). Written as DNA, the CDR3 is TGTGCCAGCAGCACAGCAGGTGGTAGCGGTGGGGATACGCAGTATTTT. Amino acids: CASSTAGGSGGDTQYF.

This clone was recorded once. The chain joins TRBV21-1 to TRBJ1-5; the DNA was not used to check the table's D call, TRBD1. TRBV21-1 is a pseudogene. This CDR3 comprises 16 residues. The chain's CDR3 is CASSKAGTGGSQPQHF. In DNA form, the CDR3 reads TGTGCCAGCAGCAAAGCCGGGACAGGGGGAAGTCAGCCCCAGCATTTT.

The V and J genes are TRBV6-6 and TRBJ2-7, with 9 bases aligning to TRBD1. This CDR3 region has 14 residues. CDR1 is MNHNY, CDR2 SVGAGI, per germline (reference sequence). Trimming removed 7 bases from V and 8 bases from J; junction bases left unmatched: 12. The CDR3 nucleotides are TGTGCCAGCAACGTAAGAGGGGGGACAGGGAAGCAGTACTTC. Translation: CASNVRGGTGKQYF.

V and J are TRBV7-8 and TRBJ1-1; TRBD1 is a possible D gene (5 bases). The CDR3 has 15 amino acids. Trimming cost V 5 bases and J 6 bases, with 19 bases left between them. Germline-derived CDR1 and CDR2 are SGHVS and FQNEAQ. The CDR3 protein is CASSRTPRQFAEAFF. CDR3 nucleotides: TGTGCCAGCAGCCGGACACCCCGCCAATTCGCTGAAGCTTTCTTT.

The V call is TRBV18, the J call TRBJ2-7; no clear D gene. The germline V and J ends were trimmed by 5 bases and 2 bases, with 25 bases remaining between them. From germline, CDR1 is KGHSH and CDR2 LQKENI. CDR3 length: 18 residues. This CDR3 is CASSTQDSVAENAYEQYF. CDR3 coding DNA: TGTGCCAGCTCAACTCAAGATTCGGTCGCGGAAAACGCCTACGAGCAGTACTTC.

This chain joins TRBV6-6 and TRBJ2-2, with D perhaps matching TRBD1 (5 bases). Trimming removed 8 bases at V and 6 bases at J, with 16 bases between. The CDR3 runs to 14 residues. Germline values: CDR1 MNHNY, CDR2 SVGAGI (reference sequence). CDR3 in amino acids: CASPGGEGAGELFF. For the CDR3, the DNA is TGTGCCAGCCCAGGCGGAGAAGGGGCCGGGGAGCTGTTTTTT.

V usage is TRBV3-1 (or the pseudogene TRBV3-2) and J usage is TRBJ2-7; TRBD1 is a possible D gene (8 bases). Trimming took off 4 bases at V and 6 bases at J, with 13 bases between the two ends. Germline-derived CDR1 and CDR2 are LGHDT and YNNKEL (reference sequence). This CDR3 has 13 residues. Written as DNA, the CDR3 is TGTGCCAGCAGCCGGAACAGGGGGGGCGAGCAGTACTTC. Its translation is CASSRNRGGEQYF.

This chain links TRBV12-5 with TRBJ1-4; tentatively, D is TRBD1 (5 bases). The CDR3 extends over 17 amino acids. Deletions cut 2 bases from V and 1 base from J, with 14 bases between. CDR1 and CDR2 from the germline V gene are LGHNT and FRNRAP. The CDR3 sequence: CASGLFPRQRTNEKLFF. CDR3 in DNA: TGTGCTAGTGGTTTGTTCCCCAGACAGAGAACTAATGAAAAACTGTTTTTT.

This clone was seen repeatedly, ten times or more. The V and J genes are TRBV19 and TRBJ1-1; TRBD1 agrees at 8 bases. The V gene end was trimmed by 2 bases and the J gene end by 5 bases; junction bases not matched to a gene: 13. CDR3 length equals 17 residues. The germline CDR1 and CDR2 sequences are LNHDA and SQIVND (reference sequence). CDR3 sequence: CASSIRNMGQEGTEAFF. DNA for the CDR3: TGTGCCAGTAGTATAAGGAATATGGGACAGGAAGGAACTGAAGCTTTCTTT.

The chain couples TRBV4-3 to TRBJ1-6, with TRBD1 as a possible D gene (6 bases). The CDR3 runs 17 residues. Per the germline V gene, CDR1 is LGHNA and CDR2 is YSLEER. V was trimmed by 4 bases and J by 1 base, leaving 14 bases between them. The CDR3 loop reads CASSPDGTGSYNSPLHF. DNA for the CDR3: TGCGCCAGCAGCCCAGACGGTACAGGGTCCTATAATTCACCCCTCCACTTT.

The genes are TRBV5-4 and TRBJ1-3, with 8 bases lining up with TRBD1. CDR1 SGHNT and CDR2 YYREEE come from the germline V gene (reference sequence). V dropped 0 bases and J dropped 7; count of bases not matched to a gene: 0. The CDR3 sequence is 13 residues long. This CDR3 reads CASSLGQGNTIYF. The CDR3 bases are TGTGCCAGCAGCTTGGGACAGGGGAACACCATATATTTT.

The V gene is TRBV30, the J gene TRBJ1-2, with 8 bases aligning to TRBD1. This CDR3 has 14 residues. The germline V gene encodes CDR1 GTSNPN and CDR2 SVGIG (reference sequence). Unmatched junction bases numbered 7, after V lost 0 bases and J lost 7 bases. CDR3 in DNA: TGTGCCTGGAGTGTGGGCAGGGGGCCGGGTGGCTACACCTTC. It yields the protein CAWSVGRGPGGYTF.

In its sample, this clone was seen a few times. This sequence joins TRBV18 and TRBJ1-3; D gene unclear. Germline CDR1 KGHSH, CDR2 LQKENI. CDR3 length: 15 amino acids. Trimming shortened V by 7 bases and J by 2 bases, and 15 bases separated the two germline ends. This chain's CDR3 is CASLAARMAGNTIYF. The CDR3 DNA reads TGTGCCAGCTTGGCTGCAAGAATGGCTGGAAACACCATATATTTT.

The chain carries TRBV6-5 and TRBJ2-5, with TRBD2 identical over 13 bases. This CDR3 has 16 residues. Germline assignment: CDR1 MNHEY and CDR2 SVGAGI. Trimming cost V 4 bases and J 5 bases; bases outside gene matches: 7. In DNA form, the CDR3 reads TGTGCCAGCAGTTTGGGACTAGCGGGGCCTGGGGAGACCCAGTACTTC. Protein sequence: CASSLGLAGPGETQYF.

The chain carries TRBV19 and TRBJ2-2, with 13 bases lining up with TRBD2. The J segment lost 9 bases and the V segment lost 5 bases, leaving 6 bases of the junction unmatched. From germline, CDR1 is LNHDA and CDR2 SQIVND (reference sequence). The CDR3 has 15 amino acids. The CDR3 is CASSATSGGVWELFF. In DNA, the CDR3 is TGTGCCAGTAGTGCCACTAGCGGGGGGGTTTGGGAGCTGTTTTTT. Full variable domain (remainder filled in from reference TRBV19 and TRBJ2-2): DGGITQSPKYLFRKEGQNVTLSCEQNLNHDAMYWYRQDPGQGLRLIYYSQIVNDFQKGDIAEGYSVSREKKESFPLTVTSAQKNPTAFYLCASSATSGGVWELFFGEGSRLTVL.